One and the same sample provided the 22 T cell receptor beta chains below, sequenced in a study of T cell changes during pregnancy in multiple sclerosis. Measured with immunoSEQ multiplex PCR; TCRdb has only the in-frame clones, and not every one. This table holds over 70,000 clones, roughly 91% found once. The specimen comprised peripheral blood, sampled in the first trimester of pregnancy. These receptor sequences come from a female donor with multiple sclerosis, enrolled in a pregnancy study.

The V gene is TRBV6-5, the J gene TRBJ2-2; a possible D gene is TRBD1 (6 bases). Per the germline V gene, CDR1 is MNHEY and CDR2 is SVGAGI. Trimming removed 6 bases from V and 5 bases from J, with 16 bases in between. The CDR3 sequence is 15 residues long. The CDR3 region is CASSPVGAGTGELFF. CDR3 DNA: TGTGCCAGCAGCCCTGTGGGGGCTGGGACCGGGGAGCTGTTTTTT.

In its sample, this clone was seen once. The CDR3 reads CASSIPPNRGVRYEQYF. DNA for the CDR3: TGTGCCAGTAGTATACCTCCCAACAGGGGGGTGAGGTACGAGCAGTACTTC. V is TRBV19 and J is TRBJ2-7, with 8 bases that match TRBD1. Germline CDR1 and CDR2: LNHDA and SQIVND (reference sequence). The CDR3 length is 17 residues. Trimming cost V 2 bases and J 4 bases; bases outside gene matches: 13. Complete variable domain (other parts from reference TRBV19 and TRBJ2-7): DGGITQSPKYLFRKEGQNVTLSCEQNLNHDAMYWYRQDPGQGLRLIYYSQIVNDFQKGDIAEGYSVSREKKESFPLTVTSAQKNPTAFYLCASSIPPNRGVRYEQYFGPGTRLTVT.

The rearrangement uses TRBV10-3 and TRBJ1-5, with 9 bases aligning to TRBD1. The germline CDR1 and CDR2 sequences are ENHRY and SYGVKD. The CDR3 consists of 16 residues. V shed 0 bases and J 6 bases; nucleotides not matched to a gene: 6. As DNA, the CDR3 is TGTGCCATCAGTGAGTCCCTTGGACAGGGGACTCAGCCCCAGCATTTT. Translating it yields CAISESLGQGTQPQHF.

This chain links TRBV5-1 with TRBJ1-5; TRBD1 might be the D (5 bases). Trimming left V 4 bases short and J 12 bases short, with 23 bases between. CDR3 length: 15 amino acids. In germline, CDR1 is SGHRS, CDR2 YFSETQ. This chain's CDR3 is CASSPSTDHRELQHF. CDR3 DNA: TGCGCCAGCAGCCCCTCGACAGACCACAGAGAGCTCCAGCATTTT.

This chain joins TRBV7-9 and TRBJ2-1; D gene unclear. Germline CDR1 is SEHNR and CDR2 is FQNEAQ (reference sequence). Between the trimmed V and J ends, which lost 5 bases and 7 bases, there was a span of 15 bases. The CDR3 length is 14 residues. In DNA form, the CDR3 reads TGTGCCAGCAGCCTCCCCCAACGGGTGAATGAGCAGTTCTTC. Its protein is CASSLPQRVNEQFF.

V and J are TRBV28 and TRBJ1-5, with D unclear. V dropped 2 bases and J dropped 9 bases, with 5 bases sitting between them. This CDR3 region has 11 residues. CDR1 and CDR2 (germline): MDHEN, SYDVKM. The CDR3 DNA reads as TGTGCCAGCAGTTTAGGAGGGCCCCAGCATTTT. This encodes CASSLGGPQHF.

The V call is TRBV12-5, the J call TRBJ2-2; maybe TRBD1 (5 bases). Germline V gene data show CDR1 as LGHNT and CDR2 as FRNRAP. The V end was cut by 4 bases, the J end by 1 base, with 13 bases between. This CDR3 is built from 16 residues. The CDR3 loop reads CASGSPWTRNTGELFF. Written as DNA, the CDR3 is TGTGCTAGTGGTTCCCCCTGGACAAGGAACACCGGGGAGCTGTTTTTT.

CDR3 sequence: CASSPLQGWDEQFF. The CDR3 bases are TGTGCCAGCAGTCCTTTACAGGGGTGGGATGAGCAGTTCTTC. The V gene is TRBV6-6, the J gene TRBJ2-1; 7 bases are shared with TRBD1. Germline V gene lookup returns CDR1 MNHNY and CDR2 SVGAGI (reference sequence). The junction had 9 bases not matched to a gene; V was cut back by 5 bases and J by 8 bases. The CDR3 consists of 14 residues.

CDR3 sequence reads: CASSPSTGYHGYTF. CDR3 DNA sequence: TGTGCCAGCAGCCCCTCGACGGGTTATCATGGCTACACCTTC. The chain has TRBV5-4 and TRBJ1-2; no clear D gene. The CDR3 is 14 amino acids. V gave up 4 bases and J gave up 6 bases, with 16 bases separating them. Looked up from germline, CDR1 is SGHNT and CDR2 is YYREEE (reference sequence).

As DNA, the CDR3 is TGTGCCATAATCGGGACAGGGGTGAACGAGCAGTACTTC. It yields the protein CAIIGTGVNEQYF. The chain joins TRBV28 to TRBJ2-7, with 10 bases that match TRBD1. This CDR3 spans 13 amino acids. The V segment lost 10 bases and the J segment 5 bases; nucleotides outside the gene matches: 8. Per the germline V gene, CDR1 is MDHEN and CDR2 is SYDVKM.

The chain recombines TRBV21-1 with TRBJ1-5; no DNA check was done on the table's D call, TRBD1. TRBV21-1 is noted as a pseudogene. This CDR3 spans 16 amino acids. The CDR3 is CASSPGQPYSNQPQHF. The CDR3 nucleotides are TGTGCCAGCAGTCCGGGACAGCCTTATAGCAATCAGCCCCAGCATTTT.

This clone was counted between two and nine times. The J gene is TRBJ1-2, the V gene TRBV2; D perhaps matches TRBD1 (6 bases). The V gene lost 3 bases and the J gene lost 3 bases, with 8 bases spanning the gap. The CDR3 sequence is 13 residues long. Germline V gives CDR1 SNHLY, CDR2 FYNNEI. The CDR3 bases are TGTGCCAGCAGTGACAGGGGCTACTATGGCTACACCTTC. Translated: CASSDRGYYGYTF.

V and J are TRBV5-6 and TRBJ1-2; D not certain. CDR1 is SGHDT, CDR2 YYEEEE, per germline. This CDR3 has 13 amino acids. Trimming took 6 bases from V and 8 from J, leaving 17 bases between them. The CDR3 loop reads CASTPEAGWGYTF. The CDR3 coding sequence is TGTGCCAGCACCCCGGAGGCGGGTTGGGGCTACACCTTC.

The rearrangement joins TRBV5-6 to TRBJ2-3; perhaps TRBD2 as D (6 bases). The CDR3 length is 14 residues. Trimming stripped 3 bases from V and 6 bases from J, with 14 bases between. Per the germline V gene, CDR1 is SGHDT and CDR2 is YYEEEE. For the CDR3, the DNA is TGTGCCAGCAGCTGGAGGGCGGCCGGGGATACGCAGTATTTT. Protein: CASSWRAAGDTQYF.

This chain links TRBV7-9 with TRBJ1-1; TRBD1 agrees at 7 bases. The CDR3 covers 14 residues. V shed 5 bases, J shed 0 bases, and the junction held 3 bases outside the gene matches. Germline V gene sequence: CDR1 SEHNR, CDR2 FQNEAQ (reference sequence). CDR3 sequence (DNA): TGTGCCAGCAGCACCGACAGGGTGAACACTGAAGCTTTCTTT. It codes for CASSTDRVNTEAFF.

This rearrangement joins TRBV19 to TRBJ2-6, with a weak D call TRBD1 (5 bases). Germline CDR1 LNHDA, CDR2 SQIVND (reference sequence). V gave up 5 bases and J gave up 0 bases, with 14 bases separating them. This CDR3 has 17 amino acids. The CDR3 here is CASSVLGRGSGANVLTF. The CDR3 nucleotides are TGTGCCAGTAGTGTACTGGGAAGGGGCTCTGGGGCCAACGTCCTGACTTTC. The full variable domain, rest sourced from reference TRBV19 and TRBJ2-6, is DGGITQSPKYLFRKEGQNVTLSCEQNLNHDAMYWYRQDPGQGLRLIYYSQIVNDFQKGDIAEGYSVSREKKESFPLTVTSAQKNPTAFYLCASSVLGRGSGANVLTFGAGSRLTVL.

The J gene is TRBJ2-1, the V gene TRBV5-6; D is possibly TRBD1 (6 bases). CDR3 length equals 14 residues. The germline V gene has CDR1 SGHDT and CDR2 YYEEEE. V was shortened by 3 bases and J by 2 bases, with 9 bases between the two germline ends. The CDR3 here is CASSSGTPYNEQFF. The CDR3 DNA reads as TGTGCCAGCAGCTCCGGGACACCCTACAATGAGCAGTTCTTC.

The chain joins TRBV29-1 to TRBJ2-7; D is unclear. Trimming took 0 bases from V and 0 from J, leaving 9 bases between them. CDR1 SQVTM and CDR2 ANQGSEA come from the germline V gene. The CDR3 has 14 amino acids. CDR3 nucleotides: TGCAGCGTTGAAGATCGACTTTACTCCTACGAGCAGTACTTC. Protein sequence: CSVEDRLYSYEQYF.

In this sample, this clone turned up once. The V and J genes are TRBV27 and TRBJ1-2; D might be TRBD1 (6 bases). Trimming removed 7 bases at V and 3 bases at J, with 21 bases between. Germline CDR1 reads MNHEY; CDR2 reads SMNVEV (reference sequence). The CDR3 has 16 residues. The CDR3 loop reads CASTPSGGAGHYGYTF. The CDR3 DNA is TGTGCCAGCACTCCTTCGGGGGGGGCGGGTCACTATGGCTACACCTTC.

The rearrangement links TRBV5-4 to TRBJ2-3, with TRBD2 matching over 8 bases. Looked up from germline, CDR1 is SGHNT and CDR2 is YYREEE (reference sequence). The junction had 6 bases not matched to a gene; V was cut back by 0 bases and J by 6 bases. The CDR3 extends over 15 amino acids. CDR3 sequence reads: CASSLAGGDGDTQYF. The CDR3 DNA sequence: TGTGCCAGCAGCTTGGCGGGGGGGGACGGCGATACGCAGTATTTT.

The CDR3 DNA sequence: TGTGCCAGCAGGGAGAGGGTCTCTGGAAACACCATATATTTT. This encodes CASRERVSGNTIYF. The chain is built from TRBV7-9 and TRBJ1-3; D uncertain. Between the trimmed V and J ends, which lost 6 bases and 0 bases, there was a span of 9 bases. From germline, CDR1 is SEHNR and CDR2 FQNEAQ (reference sequence). The CDR3 covers 14 residues.

Written as DNA, the CDR3 is TGTGCCAGCAGCTCGGGACATTTTTCTACTAACATTCAGTACTTC. It encodes CASSSGHFSTNIQYF. V gene TRBV6-1 combines with J gene TRBJ2-4, with a possible D match to TRBD1 (6 bases). The ends were cut back, 6 bases at V and 7 bases at J, with 19 bases in the middle. Per germline, CDR1 MNHNS and CDR2 SASEGT. The CDR3 loop spans 15 amino acids.